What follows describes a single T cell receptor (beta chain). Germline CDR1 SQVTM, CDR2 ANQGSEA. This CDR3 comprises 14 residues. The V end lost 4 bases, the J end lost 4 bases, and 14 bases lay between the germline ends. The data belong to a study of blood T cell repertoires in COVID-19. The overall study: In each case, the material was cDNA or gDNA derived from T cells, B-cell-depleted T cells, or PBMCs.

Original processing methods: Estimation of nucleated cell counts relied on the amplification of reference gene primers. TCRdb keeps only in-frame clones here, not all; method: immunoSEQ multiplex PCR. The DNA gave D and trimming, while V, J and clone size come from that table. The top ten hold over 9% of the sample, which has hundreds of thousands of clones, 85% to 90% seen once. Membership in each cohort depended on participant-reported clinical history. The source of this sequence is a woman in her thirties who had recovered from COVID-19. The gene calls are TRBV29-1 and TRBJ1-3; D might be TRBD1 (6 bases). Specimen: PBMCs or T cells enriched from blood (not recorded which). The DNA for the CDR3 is TGCAGCGTTGTCCAGGGGCTTAACGGAAACACCATATATTTT. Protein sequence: CSVVQGLNGNTIYF.